The T cell receptor beta chain described here comes from a study of cytomegalovirus exposure and HLA in healthy donors (dated by TCRdb to about 2017). Regarding the research as a whole: According to a later analysis, one platform produced both the roughly 120 validation repertoires and the approximately 660 repertoires of the first cohort. The study aimed to test whether signatures of past pathogen exposure could be identified by cataloging public T cell receptors. A separate validation cohort of 100 to 150 different subjects was used in addition to the approximately 670-subject first cohort. The study combined high-throughput TCR immunosequencing, statistical association of individual TCRs with disease status, and machine learning to predict cytomegalovirus infection status.

The method behind the library was the immunoSEQ multiplex PCR assay. The study's processing was this. A statistical classification framework was developed to diagnose cytomegalovirus status using the catalog of TCR beta chain sequences. The table comes from immuneACCESS by way of TCRdb, which keeps in-frame sequences with V and J called. Part of the clones is missing from these tables; in studies checked, under half for an unresolved V gene and the rest for unknown reasons. For V, J and clone size, that table is used; D and trimming come from the DNA. In this sample the table shows approximately 65,000 clones, 96% of which occur a single time. 4.5% of the sample is in the top ten clones. General study outcomes and caveats: It was suggested by the authors that the approach could potentially be generalized to other disease states and immunological phenotypes. Across donors, most TCR sequences were observed very rarely, whereas some public TCRs were present in many individuals. The study gave a list of some 150 TCR beta chains associated with cytomegalovirus. Three of the identified cytomegalovirus-associated TCR beta chains were confirmed in vitro to be specific for cytomegalovirus antigens. The classifier was reported to diagnose cytomegalovirus status with high specificity and sensitivity in both the original cohort and the validation cohort. A later analysis had no HLA typing for the validation cohort, so co-occurrence there was scored across all 110 or so repertoires. In a later analysis, TCRs clustered in the first cohort were found to also tend to co-occur in the 120 or so validation repertoires, with roughly 93% of cluster scores above 0.

According to the germline V gene, CDR1 reads MDHEN and CDR2 reads SYDVKM. Trimming leaves V shorter by 6 bases and J shorter by 4 bases, with the junction holding 0 bases beyond the gene matches. Including cysteine and phenylalanine, the CDR3 has 12 amino acids. Here the CDR3 DNA is all that survives: 36 bases in frame from base 1. Of note for this clone: Its recognized antigen is unknown. Base qualities are not at hand, and no much larger clone is one base apart.

Separate from the roughly 650-subject first cohort, the validation cohort of some 130 subjects was the group to which the donors belonged. The sequenced sample consisted of PBMCs. The receptor's source is a young woman in good health and CMV-seropositive. The chain is encoded by TRBV28 joined to TRBJ1-5; the junction holds 7 bases that match TRBD1. The DNA sequence follows: TGTGCCAGCAGGACAGGGAATCAGCCCCAGCATTTT. Translation gives CASRTGNQPQHF.